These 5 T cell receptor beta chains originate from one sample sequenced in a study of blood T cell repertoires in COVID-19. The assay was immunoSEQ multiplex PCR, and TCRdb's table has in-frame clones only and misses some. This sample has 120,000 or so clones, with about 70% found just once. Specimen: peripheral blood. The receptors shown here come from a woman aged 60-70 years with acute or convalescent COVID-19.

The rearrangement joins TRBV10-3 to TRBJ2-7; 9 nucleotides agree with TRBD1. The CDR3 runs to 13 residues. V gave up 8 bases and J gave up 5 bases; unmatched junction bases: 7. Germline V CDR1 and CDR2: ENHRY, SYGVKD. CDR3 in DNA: TGTGCCATCGGACAGGGGAATTTCAACGAGCAGTACTTC. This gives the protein CAIGQGNFNEQYF.

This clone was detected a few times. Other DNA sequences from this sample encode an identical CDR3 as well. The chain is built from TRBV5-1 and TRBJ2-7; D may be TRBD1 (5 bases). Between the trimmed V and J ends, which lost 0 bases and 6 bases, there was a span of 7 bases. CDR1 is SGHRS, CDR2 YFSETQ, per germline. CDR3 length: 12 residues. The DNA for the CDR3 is TGCGCCAGCAGCTTGGAAAGGGGCGAGCAGTACTTC. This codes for CASSLERGEQYF.

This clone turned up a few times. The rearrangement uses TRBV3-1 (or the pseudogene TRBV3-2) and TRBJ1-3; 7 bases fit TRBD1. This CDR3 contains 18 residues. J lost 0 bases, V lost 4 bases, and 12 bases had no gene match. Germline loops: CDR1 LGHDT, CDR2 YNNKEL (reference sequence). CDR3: CASSPPFNRGVSGNTIYF. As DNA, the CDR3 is TGTGCCAGCAGCCCTCCGTTCAACAGGGGTGTCTCTGGAAACACCATATATTTT.

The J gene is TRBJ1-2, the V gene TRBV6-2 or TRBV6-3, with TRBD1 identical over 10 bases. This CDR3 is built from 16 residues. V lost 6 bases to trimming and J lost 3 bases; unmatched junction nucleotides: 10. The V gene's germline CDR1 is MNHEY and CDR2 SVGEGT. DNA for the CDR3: TGTGCCAGCAGCACAATGACAGGGGGCGCGGACTATGGCTACACCTTC. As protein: CASSTMTGGADYGYTF.

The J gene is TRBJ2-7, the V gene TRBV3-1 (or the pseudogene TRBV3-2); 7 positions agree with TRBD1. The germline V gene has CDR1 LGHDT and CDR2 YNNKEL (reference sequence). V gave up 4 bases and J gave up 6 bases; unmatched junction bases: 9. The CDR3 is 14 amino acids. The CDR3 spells CASSPDRRGTEQYF. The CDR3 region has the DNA TGTGCCAGCAGCCCGGACAGGCGTGGAACCGAGCAGTACTTC.